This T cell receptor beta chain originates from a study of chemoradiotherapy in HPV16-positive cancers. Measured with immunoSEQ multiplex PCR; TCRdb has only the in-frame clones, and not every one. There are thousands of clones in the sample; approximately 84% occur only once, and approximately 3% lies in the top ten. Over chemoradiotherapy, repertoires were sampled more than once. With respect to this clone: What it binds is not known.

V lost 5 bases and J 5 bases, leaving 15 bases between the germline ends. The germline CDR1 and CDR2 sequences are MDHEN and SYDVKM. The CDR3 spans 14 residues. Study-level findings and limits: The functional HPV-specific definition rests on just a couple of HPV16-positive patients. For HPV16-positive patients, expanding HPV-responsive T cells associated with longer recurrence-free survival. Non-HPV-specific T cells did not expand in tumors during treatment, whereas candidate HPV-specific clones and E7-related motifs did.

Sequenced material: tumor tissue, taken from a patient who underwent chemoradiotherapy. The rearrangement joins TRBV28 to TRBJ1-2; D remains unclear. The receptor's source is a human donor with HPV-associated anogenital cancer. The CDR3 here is CASSTPGSYYGYTF. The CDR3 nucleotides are TGTGCCAGCAGTACCCCCGGGTCCTATTATGGCTACACCTTC.